The clone carrying this TCR beta chain has more than one count but fewer than ten. The antigen is not known. From germline, CDR1 is SSHAT and CDR2 FNYEAQ (reference sequence). The CDR3 is 15 residues long. The V segment lost 1 base and the J segment 7 bases; nucleotides outside the gene matches: 6. The data are from a study of cytomegalovirus exposure and HLA in healthy donors. Overall study context: It was reported in a later analysis that the approximately 120 validation repertoires used the same platform as the 550 to 800 first-cohort repertoires.

Generated by immunoSEQ multiplex PCR, the TCRdb table keeps only in-frame clones and is missing some. The data hold roughly 140,000 clones, with around 90% observed a single time. Study results and limitations: According to the study, 160 or so TCR beta chains were cytomegalovirus-associated. A few of the chains that were CMV-associated were confirmed in vitro to be specific for CMV antigens.

The sequence was collected from a woman in her late teens or twenties in good health and CMV-seropositive. The specimen was PBMCs. J is TRBJ2-1 and V is TRBV7-7; the match to TRBD2 covers 8 bases. Here the CDR3 DNA reads TGTGCCAGCAGCTTAGGAGCGGGAGTGGGGAATGAGCAGTTCTTC. Its protein is CASSLGAGVGNEQFF.